This is a list of T cell receptor beta chains from one sample in a study of shared clonotypes between healthy human individuals. The table came from immunoSEQ multiplex PCR; TCRdb's copy has only in-frame clones and leaves some out. The sample records 470,000 or so clones, about 85% being singletons. Sample: PBMCs. All receptors come from a woman aged 40 to 49 in good health. Some clones in this sample may be carry-over from other donors' samples. CDR3s include the opening cysteine and the closing phenylalanine or tryptophan. D genes are given only for firm matches. Size is omitted from some rows. Given values are once, few, many or a class for expanded clones.

v_call	clone_size	d_call	j_call	cdr3_nt	cdr3_aa
TRBV6-4	NA	TRBD2	TRBJ2-1	TGTGCCACCTCCCGGGCTAGCGGGAGTGATGAGCAGTTCTTC	CATSRASGSDEQFF
TRBV28	many	NA	TRBJ2-4	TGTGCCAGCAGTCTAGGGGGGGGCCACCTAGCCAAAAACATTCAGTACTTC	CASSLGGGHLAKNIQYF
TRBV20-1	many	TRBD1	TRBJ2-7	TGCAGTGCTAGCCGACAGGGGGAGCAGTACTTC	CSASRQGEQYF
TRBV2	NA	TRBD2	TRBJ2-3	TGTGCCAGCAGTGCCCGGGACATCGGGACTAGCGATACGCAGTATTTT	CASSARDIGTSDTQYF
TRBV11-2	NA	TRBD2	TRBJ2-2	TGTGCCAGCCAACTAGCGGGAGGCCCTACCACCGGGGAGCTGTTTTTT	CASQLAGGPTTGELFF
TRBV19	NA	NA	TRBJ1-3	TGTGCCAGTAGTATGCAAGGCCTCGGAAACACCATATATTTT	CASSMQGLGNTIYF
TRBV11-2	NA	NA	TRBJ2-1	TGTGCCAGCAGCTTAGTCCTTTCCTACAATGAGCAGTTCTTC	CASSLVLSYNEQFF
TRBV7-2	NA	NA	TRBJ1-1	TGTGCCAGCAGCCCGTCCGGCGGTAAAAACACTGAAGCTTTCTTT	CASSPSGGKNTEAFF
TRBV5-1	NA	TRBD2	TRBJ2-7	TGCGCCAGCAGCCCCGGGACTAGGGCCGAGCAGTACTTC	CASSPGTRAEQYF
TRBV30	once	TRBD1	TRBJ1-1	TGTGCCTGGAGTAAAGGACAGGGGAACACTGAAGCTTTCTTT	CAWSKGQGNTEAFF
TRBV28	NA	NA	TRBJ2-7	TGTGCCAGCAGTACCCCGACTAGAGCTTCCTACGAGCAGTACTTC	CASSTPTRASYEQYF
TRBV15	few	TRBD1	TRBJ1-1	TGTGCCACCAGCAGAGACGGACAGGTAACTGAAGCTTTCTTT	CATSRDGQVTEAFF
TRBV19	NA	TRBD1	TRBJ2-7	TGTGCCAGTAGTGTACCCGGGACAGGACCTCTACACGAGCAGTACTTC	CASSVPGTGPLHEQYF
TRBV2	NA	NA	TRBJ2-1	TGTGCCAGCAGTGGTGTCGGGGGCAGGAGCTCCTACAATGAGCAGTTCTTC	CASSGVGGRSSYNEQFF
TRBV29-1	NA	NA	TRBJ1-1	TGCAGCGCTAGACAGAACACTGAAGCTTTCTTT	CSARQNTEAFF